This T cell receptor (beta chain) came from a study of regulatory T cells in long-lasting Graves disease. Building the TCR beta libraries relied on iRepertoire HTBI primers, and CDR3 regions underwent Arm-PCR. TCRdb ran MiXCR on the multiplex PCR reads and lists one entry per CDR3 protein. The sample records fewer than 650,000 distinct CDR3 sequences, 15% to 20% being singletons. Sample time point: newly diagnosed GD, antithyroid drugs for less than 3 months. The TCR library was prepared using RNA isolated from PBMCs. This clonotype was seen more than once but under ten times. What it recognizes is unknown. Findings and limits, study-wide: Accuracy was possibly reduced by small sample size.

This sample also appeared in a second study, on T cells in Graves' hyperthyroidism and ophthalmopathy. That work states: Stable hyperthyroidism was told apart from ophthalmopathy by a model built on 13 V-J features.

This TCR derives from a woman under 40 with Graves disease. Sequenced material: peripheral blood mononuclear cells (PBMCs), taken at new diagnosis, from a patient treated with antithyroid drugs.

The CDR3 DNA is TGTGCCAGCTCGGGGACGGAAGGTTACGGCTACACCTTC. Its translation is CASSGTEGYGYTF. V is TRBV18 and J is TRBJ1-2, with D possibly being TRBD1 (5 bases). V lost 6 bases to trimming and J lost 8 bases, with 16 bases between them. Germline CDR1 reads KGHSH; CDR2 reads LQKENI. This CDR3 contains 13 residues.